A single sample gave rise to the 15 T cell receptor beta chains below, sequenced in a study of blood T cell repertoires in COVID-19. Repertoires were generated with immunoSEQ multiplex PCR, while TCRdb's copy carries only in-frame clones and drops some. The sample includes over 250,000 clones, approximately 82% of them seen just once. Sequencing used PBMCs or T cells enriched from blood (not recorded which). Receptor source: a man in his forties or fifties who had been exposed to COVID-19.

The CDR3, as DNA: TGCGCCAGCAGCTTGGGTACACTAGCGACCACAGATACGCAGTATTTT. Encoded protein: CASSLGTLATTDTQYF. V gene TRBV5-1 combines with J gene TRBJ2-3; 7 bases match TRBD2. V trimming: 0 bases; J trimming: 2 bases; junction bases outside the gene matches: 6. Germline CDR1 reads SGHRS; CDR2 reads YFSETQ. CDR3 size: 16 residues.

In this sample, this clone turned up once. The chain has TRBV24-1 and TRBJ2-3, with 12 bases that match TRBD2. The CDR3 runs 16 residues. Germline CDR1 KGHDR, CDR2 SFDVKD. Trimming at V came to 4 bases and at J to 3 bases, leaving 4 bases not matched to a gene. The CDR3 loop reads CATSDPGTSGTDTQYF. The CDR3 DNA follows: TGTGCCACCAGTGACCCCGGGACTAGCGGGACAGATACGCAGTATTTT.

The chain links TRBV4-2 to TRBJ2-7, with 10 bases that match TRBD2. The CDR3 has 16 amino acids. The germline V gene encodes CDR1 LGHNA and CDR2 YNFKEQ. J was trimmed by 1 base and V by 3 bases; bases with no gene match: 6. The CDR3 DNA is TGTGCCAGCAGCCAGGAGACTAGCGGGTGGTCCTACGAGCAGTACTTC. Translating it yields CASSQETSGWSYEQYF.

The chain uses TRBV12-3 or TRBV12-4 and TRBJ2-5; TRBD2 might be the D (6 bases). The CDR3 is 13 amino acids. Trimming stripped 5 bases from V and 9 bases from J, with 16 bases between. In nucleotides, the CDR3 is TGTGCCAGCAGTCCCGGGCCTCCGGGGGCCCAGTACTTC. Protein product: CASSPGPPGAQYF.

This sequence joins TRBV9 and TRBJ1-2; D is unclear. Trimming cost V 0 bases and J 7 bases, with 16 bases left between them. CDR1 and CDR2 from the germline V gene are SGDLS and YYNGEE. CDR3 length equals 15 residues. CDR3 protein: CASSVDYVTPTGYTF. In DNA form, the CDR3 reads TGTGCCAGCAGCGTAGATTATGTGACACCTACTGGCTACACCTTC.

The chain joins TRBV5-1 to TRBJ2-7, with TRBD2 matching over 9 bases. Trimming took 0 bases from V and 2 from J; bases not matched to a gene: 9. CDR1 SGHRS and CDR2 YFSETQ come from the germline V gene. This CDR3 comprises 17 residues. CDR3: CASSLAPPGLATYEQYF. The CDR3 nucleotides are TGCGCCAGCAGCTTGGCCCCTCCGGGACTAGCAACCTACGAGCAGTACTTC.

CDR3 DNA sequence: TGTGCCAGCAGCAAAAACAGGGGGCGATTCGGGAACACTGAAGCTTTCTTT. It is translated as CASSKNRGRFGNTEAFF. The chain is built from TRBV5-6 and TRBJ1-1; 9 nucleotides agree with TRBD1. In germline, CDR1 is SGHDT, CDR2 YYEEEE. This CDR3 has 17 residues. Trimming at V came to 4 bases and at J to 1 base, leaving 11 bases not matched to a gene.

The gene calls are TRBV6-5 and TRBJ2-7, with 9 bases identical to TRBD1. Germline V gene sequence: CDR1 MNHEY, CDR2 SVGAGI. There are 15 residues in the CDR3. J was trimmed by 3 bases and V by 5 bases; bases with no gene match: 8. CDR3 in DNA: TGTGCCAGCAGTCGGACCGGGACAGGGCACTACGAGCAGTACTTC. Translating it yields CASSRTGTGHYEQYF.

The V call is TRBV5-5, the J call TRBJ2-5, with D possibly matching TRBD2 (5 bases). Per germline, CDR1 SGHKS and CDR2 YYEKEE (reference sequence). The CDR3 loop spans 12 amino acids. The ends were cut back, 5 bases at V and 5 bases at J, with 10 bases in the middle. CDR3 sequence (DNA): TGTGCCAGCAGTCTGCGGGTCGAGACCCAGTACTTC. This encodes CASSLRVETQYF.

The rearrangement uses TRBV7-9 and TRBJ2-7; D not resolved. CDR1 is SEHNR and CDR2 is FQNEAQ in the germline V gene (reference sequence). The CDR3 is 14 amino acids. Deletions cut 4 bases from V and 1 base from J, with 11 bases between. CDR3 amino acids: CASSWVGPSYEQYF. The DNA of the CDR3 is TGTGCCAGCAGCTGGGTTGGGCCTTCCTACGAGCAGTACTTC.

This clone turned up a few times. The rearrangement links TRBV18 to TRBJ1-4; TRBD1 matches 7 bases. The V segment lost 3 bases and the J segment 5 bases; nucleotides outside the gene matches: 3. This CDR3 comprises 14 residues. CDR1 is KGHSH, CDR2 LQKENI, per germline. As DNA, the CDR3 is TGTGCCAGCTCACCTGGACAGGAAAATGAAAAACTGTTTTTT. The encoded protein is CASSPGQENEKLFF. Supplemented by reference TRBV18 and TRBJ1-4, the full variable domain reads NAGVMQNPRHLVRRRGQEARLRCSPMKGHSHVYWYRQLPEEGLKFMVYLQKENIIDESGMPKERFSAEFPKEGPSILRIQQVVRGDSAAYFCASSPGQENEKLFFGSGTQLSVL.

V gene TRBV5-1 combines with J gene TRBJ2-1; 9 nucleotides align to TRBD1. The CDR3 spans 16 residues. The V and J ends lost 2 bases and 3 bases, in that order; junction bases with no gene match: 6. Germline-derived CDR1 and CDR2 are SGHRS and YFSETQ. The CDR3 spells CASSFTTGGYYNEQFF. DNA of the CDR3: TGCGCCAGCAGCTTCACAACAGGGGGCTACTACAATGAGCAGTTCTTC. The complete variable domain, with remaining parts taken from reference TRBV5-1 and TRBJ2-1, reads KAGVTQTPRYLIKTRGQQVTLSCSPISGHRSVSWYQQTPGQGLQFLFEYFSETQRNKGNFPGRFSGRQFSNSRSEMNVSTLELGDSALYLCASSFTTGGYYNEQFFGPGTRLTVL.

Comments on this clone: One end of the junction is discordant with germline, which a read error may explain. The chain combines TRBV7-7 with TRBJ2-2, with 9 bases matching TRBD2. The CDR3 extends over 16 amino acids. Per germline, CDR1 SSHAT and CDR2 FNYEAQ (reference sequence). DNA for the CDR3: TGTGCTAGCAGCTTAGGTAGCGGGAGTATGACCGGGGAGCTGTTTTTT. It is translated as CASSLGSGSMTGELFF.

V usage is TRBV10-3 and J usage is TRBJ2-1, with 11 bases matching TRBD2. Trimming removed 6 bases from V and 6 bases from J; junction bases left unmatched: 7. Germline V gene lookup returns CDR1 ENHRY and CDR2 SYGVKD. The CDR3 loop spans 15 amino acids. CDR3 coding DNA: TGTGCCATCAGCGCCGGGACTAGCGGTACCAATGAGCAGTTCTTC. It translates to CAISAGTSGTNEQFF.

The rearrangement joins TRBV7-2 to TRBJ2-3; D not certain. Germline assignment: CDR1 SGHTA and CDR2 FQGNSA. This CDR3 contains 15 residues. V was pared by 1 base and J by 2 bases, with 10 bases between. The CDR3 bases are TGTGCCAGCAGCTTAGGGGCGACCGACACAGATACGCAGTATTTT. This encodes CASSLGATDTDTQYF.